These 28 T cell receptor beta chains came from one sample sequenced in a study of TET2 disruption in CD19-targeted CAR T cells. For these receptors, no antigen is known. Indicated treatment: autologous CTL019 cells: CD19 CAR with 4-1BB and CD3 zeta domains. Data came from immunoSEQ multiplex PCR; TCRdb stores just in-frame clones and leaves some out. The listing contains fewer than 30,000 clones. The input for sequencing was CD8- CAR+ T cells sorted from cultured blood T cells, taken for CD19 CAR T cell therapy. Documented subset: CD8-negative CAR-positive T cells from the infusion product. The origin of the receptors is a man between 65 and 85 years old with chronic lymphocytic leukemia.

A note on this clone: The DNA ends 3 residues before the CDR3 does, and the rest of the CDR3 is filled in from the germline J gene. The rearrangement links TRBV12-3 or TRBV12-4 to TRBJ1-6, with 8 bases that match TRBD1. The CDR3 contains 16 residues. The V segment lost 6 bases and the J segment 6 bases; nucleotides outside the gene matches: 10. The sequenced part of the CDR3 DNA is TGTGCCAGCAGGCCCCCCGGGACAGGCGTTAATTCACCC. Protein product: CASRPPGTGVNSP. The complete CDR3 sequence is CASRPPGTGVNSPLHF.

A note on this clone: The CDR3 extends 3 residues past the end of the read, so its final part is completed from the germline J gene. The chain combines TRBV12-3 or TRBV12-4 with TRBJ2-5; 8 nucleotides align to TRBD2. V gave up 6 bases and J gave up 5 bases; unmatched junction bases: 11. This CDR3 is 15 amino acids long. CDR3: CASRPGGARGETQYF. Partial CDR3 DNA: TGTGCCAGCAGGCCGGGGGGGGCCCGGGGGGAGACC.

As for this clone: The read finishes 3 residues shy of the CDR3 end, and the germline J gene is used to complete it. The sample contains more than one DNA sequence encoding this CDR3. This chain connects TRBV12-3 or TRBV12-4 to TRBJ2-7; TRBD1 might be the D (5 bases). Trimming removed 3 bases at V and 1 base at J, with 7 bases between. The CDR3 totals 13 residues. The DNA read from the CDR3 is TGTGCCAGCAGTTTCGACAGATCCTACGAG. Protein: CASSFDRSYE. The entire CDR3 is CASSFDRSYEQYF.

Regarding this clone: Sequence at one end of the junction differs from germline and may be a read error. The read is 3 residues too short to cover the CDR3 end, so that end is filled in from the germline J gene. Distinct nucleotide sequences in the sample also encode this CDR3. The chain is built from TRBV11-2 and TRBJ1-3, with TRBD1 matching over 8 bases. Per the germline V gene, CDR1 is SGHAT and CDR2 is FQNNGV. The CDR3 runs 15 residues. The CDR3 loop is CASRSDRGSGNTIYF. The DNA read from the CDR3 is TGTGCCAGCAGGTCCGACAGGGGCTCTGGAAACACT.

Remarks on this clone: Its ends do not fully match the called genes, so a read error is possible. With the read ending 3 residues before the CDR3 end, the germline J gene is used to fill in that end. The chain carries TRBV5-1 and TRBJ1-2, with TRBD1 matching over 9 bases. The CDR3 runs 16 residues. Germline V gene lookup returns CDR1 SGHRS and CDR2 YFSETQ. The DNA read from the CDR3 is TGCGCCAGCAGTTTGGGACAGGGAACCTCTTCCTATGGC. Its translation: CASSLGQGTSSYG. The entire CDR3 reads CASSLGQGTSSYGYTF.

As regards this clone: The CDR3 is cut off 3 residues early in the read; its end comes from the germline J gene. This sequence joins TRBV18 and TRBJ1-1; the D is unclear. The CDR3 sequence is 12 residues long. Germline CDR1 KGHSH, CDR2 LQKENI. This CDR3 is CASSRIPDTAFF. The part of the CDR3 DNA that was read is TGTGCCAGCTCACGCATACCAGATACG.

As concerns this clone: The CDR3 goes on 3 residues after the read ends, and that part is filled in from the germline J gene. The same CDR3 can be traced to other DNA sequences in this sample. The chain couples TRBV7-3 to TRBJ1-2; TRBD1 matches 7 bases. Germline CDR1 is SGHTA and CDR2 is FQGTGA. There are 13 residues in the CDR3. Partial CDR3 DNA: TGTGCCAGCAGCTCGGGACAGCTCAGCCGT. It encodes CASSSGQLSR. The entire CDR3 is CASSSGQLSRYTF.

As concerns this clone: The read ends 3 residues early relative to the CDR3; the germline J gene fills the gap. This chain connects TRBV27 to TRBJ2-3; D call uncertain. CDR1 MNHEY and CDR2 SMNVEV come from the germline V gene (reference sequence). This CDR3 spans 13 amino acids. The germline V and J ends were trimmed by 4 bases and 5 bases, with 10 bases remaining between them. Here the CDR3 reads CASSSIRVDTQYF. CDR3 DNA, as far as it was read: TGTGCCAGCAGTTCAATTAGGGTAGATACG.

As concerns this clone: The read finishes 3 residues shy of the CDR3 end, and the germline J gene is used to complete it. The chain is built from TRBV5-1 and TRBJ1-4, with a tentative D call TRBD1 (6 bases). Germline lookup yields CDR1 SGHRS and CDR2 YFSETQ. V lost 3 bases and J lost 3, with 12 bases in between. CDR3 length: 15 amino acids. Partial CDR3 DNA: TGCGCCAGCAGCTCTTGGGGGGGCTCTAATGAAAAA. Its protein is CASSSWGGSNEK. From start to end, the CDR3 is CASSSWGGSNEKLFF. The complete variable domain, with remaining parts taken from reference TRBV5-1 and TRBJ1-4, reads KAGVTQTPRYLIKTRGQQVTLSCSPISGHRSVSWYQQTPGQGLQFLFEYFSETQRNKGNFPGRFSGRQFSNSRSEMNVSTLELGDSALYLCASSSWGGSNEKLFFGSGTQLSVL.

Remarks on this clone: Sequencing ends 3 residues short of the CDR3 end; the germline J gene provides the rest. This rearrangement joins TRBV18 to TRBJ2-1; 11 bases map to TRBD2. CDR1 KGHSH and CDR2 LQKENI come from the germline V gene. Unmatched junction bases numbered 12, after V lost 3 bases and J lost 8 bases. The CDR3 has 17 residues. CDR3 DNA, as far as it was read: TGTGCCAGCTCACCTCGGACTAGCGGGCTAACCCGGGATGAG. This translates into CASSPRTSGLTRDE. The full CDR3 protein reads CASSPRTSGLTRDEQFF.

Notes on this clone: The read falls 3 residues short of the CDR3 end, and the missing part is taken from the germline J gene. V and J are TRBV7-9 and TRBJ2-4; 9 bases agree with TRBD1. The germline CDR1 and CDR2 sequences are SEHNR and FQNEAQ (reference sequence). The CDR3 is 15 amino acids. CDR3 bases read: TGTGCCAGCAGCCCGGGGGACAGGGTCTACTATGGT. The encoded protein is CASSPGDRVYYG. The CDR3 as a whole reads CASSPGDRVYYGQYF.

Concerning this clone itself: At one of its ends the junction is not consistent with the germline gene, which may arise from a read error. The read gets to within 3 residues of the CDR3 end, and the germline J gene fills in the rest. The chain combines TRBV23-1 with TRBJ2-7, with D possibly being TRBD1 (5 bases). TRBV23-1 is flagged as an ORF with uncertain function. CDR3 length: 15 residues. CDR3 DNA (partial): TGCCCCAGCAGTCAATCTCCCAGGGTGATCCGCGAG. Protein product: CPSSQSPRVIRE. The full CDR3 reads CPSSQSPRVIREQYF.

Notes on this clone: The DNA ends 3 residues before the CDR3 does, and the rest of the CDR3 is filled in from the germline J gene. This sequence joins TRBV19 and TRBJ2-7; D is possibly TRBD1 (6 bases). The CDR3 extends over 16 amino acids. Trimming removed 5 bases at V and 0 bases at J, with 17 bases between. Looked up from germline, CDR1 is LNHDA and CDR2 is SQIVND (reference sequence). CDR3 sequence: CASSGTGHDISYEQYF. The covered CDR3 bases are TGTGCCAGTAGTGGTACGGGACACGACATCTCCTACGAG.

In the case of this clone: The read ends 3 residues before the CDR3 terminus; that terminus is restored from the germline J gene. The chain carries TRBV2 and TRBJ1-5; 12 bases map to TRBD1. V lost 9 bases and J lost 0; bases outside the gene matches: 6. Germline CDR1 is SNHLY and CDR2 is FYNNEI. The CDR3 is 16 amino acids. CDR3 residues: CASGTGGPYSNQPQHF. The sequenced CDR3 bases are TGTGCCAGTGGGACAGGGGGCCCCTATAGCAATCAGCCC.

Regarding this clone: The read ends 3 residues before the CDR3 terminus; that terminus is restored from the germline J gene. This chain links TRBV2 with TRBJ1-1; D is undetermined. V lost 2 bases and J lost 4, with 11 bases in between. This CDR3 has 14 residues. The germline V gene has CDR1 SNHLY and CDR2 FYNNEI. The CDR3 sequence is CASSENVGFTEAFF. The covered CDR3 bases are TGTGCCAGCAGTGAAAATGTAGGGTTCACTGAA.

With respect to this clone: From the germline J gene comes the end of the CDR3, since the read stops 3 residues before it. The J gene is TRBJ2-7, the V gene TRBV18, with 12 bases identical to TRBD2. The ends lost 2 bases at V and 1 base at J; junction bases unmatched: 0. The CDR3 spans 15 residues. Per germline, CDR1 KGHSH and CDR2 LQKENI. The CDR3 reads CASSPTSGGSYEQYF. The CDR3 DNA, read in part, is TGTGCCAGCTCACCAACTAGCGGGGGGTCCTACGAG.

Of note for this clone: The read comes to an end 3 residues before the CDR3 does, leaving the germline J gene to fill in the end. V is TRBV5-4 and J is TRBJ2-3, with 12 nucleotides matching TRBD2. The CDR3 length is 16 residues. Germline V lookup: CDR1 SGHNT, CDR2 YYREEE (reference sequence). The CDR3 sequence is CASSSGLAGIQETQYF. Partial CDR3 DNA: TGTGCCAGCAGCTCCGGACTAGCGGGGATCCAAGAGACG.

By frequency, this clone registers medium-sized (0.01 to 0.1%). The germline gene is not matched at one end of the junction; a read error may be the cause. Coverage ceases 3 residues before the CDR3 finishes, and the germline J gene fills in the end. The gene calls are TRBV18 and TRBJ2-5; D remains unclear. Germline V gives CDR1 KGHSH, CDR2 LQKENI. The CDR3 has 14 residues. CDR3 sequence: CASTPGQPQETQYF. The sequenced part of the CDR3 DNA is TGTGCCAGCACACCGGGCCAGCCGCAAGAGACC. Complete variable domain (other parts from reference TRBV18 and TRBJ2-5): NAGVMQNPRHLVRRRGQEARLRCSPMKGHSHVYWYRQLPEEGLKFMVYLQKENIIDESGMPKERFSAEFPKEGPSILRIQQVVRGDSAAYFCASTPGQPQETQYFGPGTRLLVL.

Concerning this clone itself: The read halts 3 residues ahead of the CDR3 end, with the missing end drawn from the germline J gene. The gene calls are TRBV4-1 and TRBJ1-6; D perhaps matches TRBD1 (5 bases). The CDR3 is made up of 17 amino acids. Trimming removed 3 bases from V and 3 bases from J, with 15 bases in between. Per germline, CDR1 MGHRA and CDR2 YSYEKL. The CDR3 spells CASSHSLDRSYNSPLHF. CDR3 DNA, as far as it was read: TGCGCCAGCAGCCACTCCCTCGACAGAAGCTATAATTCACCC.

A note on this clone: The sequenced fragment ends 3 residues before the CDR3 boundary, so the rest is inferred from the germline J gene. The chain is built from TRBV12-3 or TRBV12-4 and TRBJ2-5, with D tentatively TRBD1 (7 bases). This CDR3 has 13 amino acids. The germline V and J ends were trimmed by 5 bases and 5 bases, with 12 bases remaining between them. The part of the CDR3 DNA that was read is TGTGCCAGCAGTAGACAGGGAGGCGAGACC. This encodes CASSRQGGET. The whole CDR3 region reads CASSRQGGETQYF.

A note on this clone: Germline is not matched at one junction end, which may reflect a read error. The CDR3 extends 3 residues past the end of the read, so its final part is completed from the germline J gene. The chain has TRBV7-3 and TRBJ1-1; D not resolved. The CDR3 runs 14 residues. In germline, CDR1 is SGHTA, CDR2 FQGTGA. CDR3 amino acids: CASSLGGWNAEAFF. The CDR3 bases that were read are TGTGCCAGCAGCTTAGGAGGGTGGAACGCTGAA.

The part of the CDR3 DNA that was read is TGCAGCGAGAACGAAGGT. This encodes CSENEG. The CDR3 in its entirety is CSENEGQYF. The gene calls are TRBV29-1 and TRBJ2-4, with D unresolved. Read data end 3 residues before the CDR3 end; the end is taken from the germline J gene. Germline V CDR1 and CDR2: SQVTM, ANQGSEA. The CDR3 is made up of 9 amino acids.

About this clone: The read finishes 3 residues shy of the CDR3 end, and the germline J gene is used to complete it. The chain has TRBV12-3 or TRBV12-4 and TRBJ1-4; TRBD1 might be the D (6 bases). This CDR3 contains 17 residues. V lost 6 bases and J lost 8, with 25 bases in between. The part of the CDR3 DNA that was read is TGTGCCAGCAGCCTTGGGCCACCCAGGGGAATAGGGGAAAAA. Protein product: CASSLGPPRGIGEK. Given in full, the CDR3 is CASSLGPPRGIGEKLFF.

A note on this clone: The sequenced fragment ends 3 residues before the CDR3 boundary, so the rest is inferred from the germline J gene. The genes are TRBV20-1 and TRBJ2-3; maybe TRBD2 (5 bases). V lost 3 bases and J lost 4, with 14 bases in between. The CDR3 has 14 amino acids. Germline V gives CDR1 DFQATT, CDR2 SNEGSKA (reference sequence). The DNA read from the CDR3 is TGCAGTGCTAGGAGTGGCGTCGGGGCAGATACG. As protein: CSARSGVGADT. Given in full, the CDR3 is CSARSGVGADTQYF.

Comments on this clone: The read ends 3 residues before the CDR3 terminus; that terminus is restored from the germline J gene. This rearrangement joins TRBV11-1 to TRBJ2-1, with D possibly matching TRBD2 (6 bases). V was shortened by 5 bases and J by 9 bases, with 14 bases between the two germline ends. CDR1 is SGHAT, CDR2 FQDESV, per germline (reference sequence). The CDR3 length is 13 residues. This chain's CDR3 is CASSPRGKGEQFF. The part of the CDR3 DNA that was read is TGTGCCAGCAGCCCGCGGGGCAAGGGTGAG. Looking up the rest from reference TRBV11-1 and TRBJ2-1 gives the full variable domain: EAEVAQSPRYKITEKSQAVAFWCDPISGHATLYWYRQILGQGPELLVQFQDESVVDDSQLPKDRFSAERLKGVDSTLKIQPAELGDSAMYLCASSPRGKGEQFFGPGTRLTVL.

Worth noting for this clone: The read is 3 residues too short to cover the CDR3 end, so that end is filled in from the germline J gene. This chain connects TRBV7-3 to TRBJ2-7; D is perhaps TRBD1 (6 bases). Per the germline V gene, CDR1 is SGHTA and CDR2 is FQGTGA. V lost 5 bases, J lost 3 bases, and 11 bases lay in between. The CDR3 totals 13 residues. The sequenced CDR3 bases are TGTGCCAGCAGCCCAGGACAGAACTACGAG. Translated, it gives CASSPGQNYE. The whole CDR3 region reads CASSPGQNYEQYF.

CDR3 loop: CSALGQVYQPQYF. The CDR3 DNA, read in part, is TGCAGTGCCTTGGGGCAGGTATATCAGCCT. This chain connects TRBV20-1 to TRBJ2-4; perhaps TRBD1 as D (5 bases). Read data end 3 residues before the CDR3 end; the end is taken from the germline J gene. The CDR3 runs to 13 residues. The germline gives CDR1 DFQATT, CDR2 SNEGSKA (reference sequence).

The CDR3 loop is CASSSGARGTAFYGYTF. The CDR3 DNA, read in part, is TGTGCCAGTAGTTCCGGGGCCAGGGGGACAGCTTTCTATGGC. The V and J genes are TRBV19 and TRBJ1-2; 7 positions agree with TRBD1. The read terminates 3 residues before the CDR3 end, so the remaining end is supplied by the germline J gene. The V gene's germline CDR1 is LNHDA and CDR2 SQIVND (reference sequence). The CDR3 is 17 residues long. V gave up 5 bases and J gave up 4 bases; unmatched junction bases: 16.